A single T cell receptor beta chain is shown here with its context. Germline-derived CDR1 and CDR2 are MGHRA and YSYEKL. The CDR3 covers 14 residues. V lost 4 bases and J lost 2, with 9 bases in between. The data belong to a study of blood T cell repertoires in COVID-19. As originally analysed: Estimates of nucleated cell counts were drawn from the amplification of reference gene primers. TCRdb's copy holds only in-frame clones and misses some; the assay was immunoSEQ multiplex PCR. V and J calls plus clone size are reproduced from that table; the DNA served to infer D and trimming. The sample has some 300,000 clones; around 92% are singletons.

The source of this sequence is a woman aged 45-59 years who had been exposed to COVID-19. V usage is TRBV4-1 and J usage is TRBJ1-3, with D hard to call. Sequencing was carried out using PBMCs or T cells enriched from blood (not recorded which). The CDR3: CASSLTSAGNTIYF. The DNA of the CDR3 is TGCGCCAGCAGCCTTACTTCTGCTGGAAACACCATATATTTT.